The T cell receptor (beta chain) described here comes from a study of blood T cell repertoires in COVID-19. Study summary: T cells, B-cell-depleted T cells, or PBMCs supplied cDNA or gDNA.

The data were produced by immunoSEQ multiplex PCR, yet TCRdb's version contains in-frame clones alone and is incomplete. The table shows over 80,000 clones, with about 89% occurring only once. The V end was cut by 4 bases, the J end by 2 bases, with 12 bases between. Germline V gene data show CDR1 as LGHDT and CDR2 as YNNKEL (reference sequence). The CDR3 has 16 residues. This sequence was found in a man in his forties or fifties with acute or convalescent COVID-19. The sequenced sample consisted of peripheral blood. This chain uses TRBV3-1 (or the pseudogene TRBV3-2) with TRBJ2-6; weak D call: TRBD2 (5 bases). For the CDR3, the DNA is TGTGCCAGCAGCCTACGACGGGAAACTGGGGCCAACGTCCTGACTTTC. Its translation is CASSLRRETGANVLTF.